In this sample, the clone carrying this T cell receptor (beta chain) turned up many times. What it binds is unknown. These data originate in a study of T cells in Graves' hyperthyroidism and ophthalmopathy. Points from the study as a whole: Ophthalmopathy was distinguished from stable hyperthyroidism by 13 V-J signatures. Most thyroid-expanded clonotypes above 0.001 were also found in blood.

V was clipped by 3 bases and J by 0 bases, with 20 bases between them. Germline CDR1 KGHDR, CDR2 SFDVKD. The CDR3 is 19 amino acids. Patients were excluded because of uncontrolled infection, other autoimmune disease, pregnancy or lactation. Diagnostic assessment was based on clinical symptoms, serum thyroxine and TRAb, thyroid ultrasound and orbital computed tomography. RNA transcripts were the template for amplifying TCR beta CDR3 regions. The study used the HTBI primer set for a first-round RT-PCR of the TCR CDR3. Each CDR3 protein gets one entry after TCRdb re-called the multiplex PCR reads with MiXCR. Here the sample spans approximately 400,000 distinct CDR3 sequences, 14% being singletons.

The chain carries TRBV24-1 and TRBJ2-1; the D gene is possibly TRBD1 (5 bases). This receptor was identified in a woman in her thirties with Graves' ophthalmopathy. The sample comprised blood. The CDR3 loop is CATSDPQWGGASSYNEQFF. The CDR3 DNA follows: TGTGCCACCAGTGATCCCCAGTGGGGTGGGGCTAGCTCCTACAATGAGCAGTTCTTC.